This T cell receptor (beta chain) is drawn from a study of cytomegalovirus exposure and HLA in healthy donors. CDR3 length: 10 residues. Germline loops: CDR1 SQVTM, CDR2 ANQGSEA. Trimming removed 3 bases from V and 6 bases from J, with 4 bases in between. Turning to this clone: Additional DNA sequences in this sample encode the identical CDR3.

The primer mix had 60 Vbeta and 13 Jbeta primers. Here immunoSEQ multiplex PCR was the method, and the copy in TCRdb shows in-frame clones only, minus some. The sample carries about 130,000 clones, around 74% recorded once. The clonotype comes from a woman in her fifties or sixties in good health and CMV-seropositive. This chain uses TRBV29-1 with TRBJ2-3; D call uncertain. Sequences were obtained from PBMCs. The CDR3 bases are TGCAGCGTTGACTCTGATACGCAGTATTTT. Amino acids: CSVDSDTQYF.